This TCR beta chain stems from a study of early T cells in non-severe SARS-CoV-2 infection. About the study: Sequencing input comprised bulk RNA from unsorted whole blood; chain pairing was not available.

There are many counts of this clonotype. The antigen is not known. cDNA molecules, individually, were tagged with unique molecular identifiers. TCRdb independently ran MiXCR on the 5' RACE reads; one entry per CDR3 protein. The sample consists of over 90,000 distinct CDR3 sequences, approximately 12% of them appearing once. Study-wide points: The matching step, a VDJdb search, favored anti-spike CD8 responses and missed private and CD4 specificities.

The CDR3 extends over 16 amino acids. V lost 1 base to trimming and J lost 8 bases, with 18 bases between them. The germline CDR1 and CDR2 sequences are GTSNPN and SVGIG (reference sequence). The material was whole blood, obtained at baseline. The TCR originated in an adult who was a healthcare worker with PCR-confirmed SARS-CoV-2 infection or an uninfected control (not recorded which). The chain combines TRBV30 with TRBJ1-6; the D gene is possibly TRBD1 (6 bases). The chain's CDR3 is CAWSEGHTGTDSPLHF. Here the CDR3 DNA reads TGTGCCTGGAGTGAGGGCCACACAGGGACGGATTCACCCCTCCACTTT.